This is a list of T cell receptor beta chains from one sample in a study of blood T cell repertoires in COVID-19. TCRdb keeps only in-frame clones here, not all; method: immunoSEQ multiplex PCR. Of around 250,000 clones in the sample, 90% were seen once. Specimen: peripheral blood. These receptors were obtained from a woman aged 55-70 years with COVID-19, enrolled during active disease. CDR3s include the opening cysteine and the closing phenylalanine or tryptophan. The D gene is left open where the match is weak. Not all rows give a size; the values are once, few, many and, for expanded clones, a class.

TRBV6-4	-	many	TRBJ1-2	CASSPESGSYGYTF	TGTGCCAGCAGTCCGGAGTCGGGGTCGTATGGCTACACCTTC
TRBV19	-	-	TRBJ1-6	CASSNSKGVNSPLHF	TGTGCCAGTTCGAACAGTAAGGGGGTTAATTCACCCCTCCACTTT
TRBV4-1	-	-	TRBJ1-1	CASSQVTGLNTEAFF	TGCGCCAGCAGCCAAGTCACAGGTCTGAACACTGAAGCTTTCTTT
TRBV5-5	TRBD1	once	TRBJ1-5	CASSWGQGNVNQPQHF	TGTGCCAGCAGCTGGGGACAGGGTAATGTCAATCAGCCCCAGCATTTT
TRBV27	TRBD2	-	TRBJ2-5	CASRPTSGVIQETQYF	TGTGCCAGCAGACCCACTAGCGGGGTAATCCAAGAGACCCAGTACTTC
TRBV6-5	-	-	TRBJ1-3	CASSYSTEGNTIYF	TGTGCCAGCAGTTACTCAACAGAGGGAAACACCATATATTTT
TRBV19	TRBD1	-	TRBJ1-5	CASSMQGGNQPQHF	TGTGCCAGTAGTATGCAGGGGGGCAATCAGCCCCAGCATTTT
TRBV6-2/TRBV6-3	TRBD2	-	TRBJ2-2	CASSRTRNTGELFF	TGTGCCAGCAGCCGGACTAGAAACACCGGGGAGCTGTTTTTT
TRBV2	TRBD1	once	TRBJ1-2	CADSSDRGGVGRGYTF	TGTGCCGACTCTTCCGACAGGGGTGGTGTTGGTCGAGGCTACACCTTC
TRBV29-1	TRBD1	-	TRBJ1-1	CSVEGQTNTEAFF	TGCAGCGTTGAGGGACAGACTAACACTGAAGCTTTCTTT
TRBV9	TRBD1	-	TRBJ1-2	CASSLGTGGNYGYTF	TGTGCCAGCAGCCTTGGGACAGGGGGCAACTATGGCTACACCTTC
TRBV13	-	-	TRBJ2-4	CASSLAEQNIQYF	TGTGCCAGCAGCTTAGCGGAGCAAAACATTCAGTACTTC
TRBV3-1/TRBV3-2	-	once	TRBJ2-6	CASSQVRVGANVLTF	TGTGCCAGCAGCCAAGTCCGTGTCGGGGCCAACGTCCTGACTTTC
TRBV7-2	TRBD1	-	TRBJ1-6	CASSLRRGSNSPLHF	TGTGCCAGCAGCTTACGCAGGGGGAGCAATTCACCCCTCCACTTT
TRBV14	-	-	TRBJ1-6	CASSQLQEDSPLHF	TGTGCCAGCAGCCAATTGCAGGAGGATTCACCCCTCCACTTT
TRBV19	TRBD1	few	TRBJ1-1	CASSFRAGGTEAFF	TGTGCCAGTAGTTTTAGGGCAGGGGGCACTGAAGCTTTCTTT
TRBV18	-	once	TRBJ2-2	CASSPLNTGELFF	TGTGCCAGCTCACCCCTGAACACCGGGGAGCTGTTTTTT
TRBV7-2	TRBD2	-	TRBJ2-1	CASSLRGRLALYGEQFF	TGTGCCAGCAGCTTACGAGGCCGACTAGCATTATATGGTGAGCAGTTCTTC
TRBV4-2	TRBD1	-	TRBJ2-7	CASSQQPGQGGSNEQYF	TGTGCCAGCAGCCAACAACCGGGACAGGGGGGATCAAACGAGCAGTACTTC
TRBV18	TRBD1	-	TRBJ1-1	CASSPGTGETEAFF	TGTGCCAGCTCACCCGGGACAGGGGAGACTGAAGCTTTCTTT
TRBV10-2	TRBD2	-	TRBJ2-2	CASRGANTGELFF	TGCGCCAGCCGGGGGGCGAACACCGGGGAGCTGTTTTTT
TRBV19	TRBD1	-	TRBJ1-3	CASSFPGQGHSGNTIYF	TGTGCCAGTAGTTTCCCCGGACAGGGGCACTCTGGAAACACCATATATTTT
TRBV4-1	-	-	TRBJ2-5	CASSQGRQETQYF	TGCGCCAGCAGCCAAGGCAGACAAGAGACCCAGTACTTC
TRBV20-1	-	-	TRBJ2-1	CSARDPVEQFF	TGCAGTGCTAGAGATCCCGTTGAGCAGTTCTTC
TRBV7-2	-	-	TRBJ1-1	CASSSPGVDTEAFF	TGTGCCAGCAGCTCCCCGGGGGTTGACACTGAAGCTTTCTTT
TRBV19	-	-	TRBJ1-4	CASSIDFATNEKLFF	TGTGCCAGTAGTATTGACTTTGCAACTAATGAAAAACTGTTTTTT
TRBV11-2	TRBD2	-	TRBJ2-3	CASSSPSGGHTQYF	TGTGCCAGCAGCTCACCTAGCGGGGGCCATACGCAGTATTTT
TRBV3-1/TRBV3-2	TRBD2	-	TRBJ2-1	CASSLKREPYNEQFF	TGTGCCAGCAGCCTTAAGCGGGAACCCTACAATGAGCAGTTCTTC
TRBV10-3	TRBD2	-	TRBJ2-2	CAISESDRGESGELFF	TGTGCCATCAGTGAGTCGGACCGGGGGGAAAGCGGGGAGCTGTTTTTT
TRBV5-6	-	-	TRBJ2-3	CASSLEEAGAYTDTQYF	TGTGCCAGCAGCTTGGAGGAGGCAGGAGCTTACACAGATACGCAGTATTTT
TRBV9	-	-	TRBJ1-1	CASSTSYYPNTEAFF	TGTGCCAGCAGCACCAGCTACTACCCGAACACTGAAGCTTTCTTT
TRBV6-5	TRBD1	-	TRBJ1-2	CASTNGGQLNGYTF	TGTGCCAGCACCAATGGGGGACAGTTGAATGGCTACACCTTC
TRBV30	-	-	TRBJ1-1	CACRPGGTEAFF	TGTGCCTGTAGACCGGGGGGCACTGAAGCTTTCTTT
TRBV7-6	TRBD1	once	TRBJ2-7	CASSPLGGQASYEQYF	TGTGCCAGCAGCCCGTTGGGGGGACAGGCATCCTACGAGCAGTACTTC
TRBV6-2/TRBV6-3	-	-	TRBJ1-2	CASSLALEYGYTF	TGTGCCAGCAGCCTCGCGTTGGAGTATGGCTACACCTTC
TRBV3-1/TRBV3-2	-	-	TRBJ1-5	CASSPAGQPQHF	TGTGCCAGCAGCCCGGCAGGGCAGCCCCAGCATTTT
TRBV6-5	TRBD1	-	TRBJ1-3	CASSYTDRGLGNTIYF	TGTGCCAGCAGTTATACGGACAGGGGGCTTGGAAACACCATATATTTT
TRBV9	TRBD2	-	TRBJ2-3	CASSPGSSGGFADTQYF	TGTGCCAGCAGCCCCGGGAGCTCGGGGGGGTTCGCAGATACGCAGTATTTT
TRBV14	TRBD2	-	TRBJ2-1	CASSPNLGLAGGYNEQFF	TGTGCCAGCAGCCCGAACCTAGGACTAGCGGGGGGGTACAATGAGCAGTTCTTC
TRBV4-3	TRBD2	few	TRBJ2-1	CASSQGASGGAQFF	TGCGCCAGCAGCCAAGGGGCTAGCGGGGGGGCGCAGTTCTTC
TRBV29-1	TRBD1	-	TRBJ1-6	CSARQGNSPLHF	TGCAGCGCCCGACAGGGTAATTCACCCCTCCACTTT
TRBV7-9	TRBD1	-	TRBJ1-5	CASSPRGGNQPQHF	TGTGCCAGCAGCCCCAGGGGGGGCAATCAGCCCCAGCATTTT
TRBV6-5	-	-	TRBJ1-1	CASSYTGGTEAFF	TGTGCCAGCAGTTACACAGGCGGCACTGAAGCTTTCTTT
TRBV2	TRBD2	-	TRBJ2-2	CASNRDYDTGELFF	TGTGCCAGCAATCGGGACTATGACACCGGGGAGCTGTTTTTT
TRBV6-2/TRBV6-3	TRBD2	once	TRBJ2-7	CASSYGTISYEQYF	TGTGCCAGCAGTTATGGGACTATCTCCTACGAGCAGTACTTC